These 14 T cell receptor beta chains share one sample of origin, sequenced in a study of response to subunit inactivated influenza vaccine. TCRdb analysed the RT-PCR reads with MiXCR anew, one entry per CDR3 protein. Of over 400,000 distinct CDR3 sequences listed, 13% are singletons. Sequencing was performed on PBMCs from blood, taken 35 to 45 days after vaccination. The receptors derive from a man aged 45 to 65 who received an inactivated influenza vaccine.

This clonotype was detected a few times. This chain connects TRBV5-1 to TRBJ1-1, with a tentative D call TRBD1 (5 bases). The V gene's germline CDR1 is SGHRS and CDR2 YFSETQ. The CDR3 contains 14 residues. V lost 4 bases, J lost 0 bases, and 10 bases lay in between. The CDR3 region is CASSAGAMNTEAFF. In DNA, the CDR3 is TGCGCCAGCAGCGCTGGGGCAATGAACACTGAAGCTTTCTTT.

The CDR3 is CASSEADSGNTIYF. The DNA for the CDR3 is TGCGCCAGCAGCGAAGCTGACTCTGGAAACACCATATATTTT. The chain employs TRBV5-1 and TRBJ1-3; D is unclear. From germline, CDR1 is SGHRS and CDR2 YFSETQ. The CDR3 has 14 residues. V was cut by 4 bases and J by 0 bases, with 8 bases left in between.

In its sample, this clonotype was seen a few times. The rearrangement links TRBV28 to TRBJ2-3, with D maybe TRBD1 (6 bases). V was trimmed by 6 bases and J by 4 bases, leaving 32 bases between them. CDR1 and CDR2 from the germline V gene are MDHEN and SYDVKM. This CDR3 contains 20 residues. This chain's CDR3 is CASSYPLGAAFSPDPDTQYF. CDR3 bases: TGTGCCAGCAGCTACCCTTTGGGGGCCGCCTTCTCGCCGGATCCAGATACGCAGTATTTT.

This rearrangement joins TRBV11-2 to TRBJ2-7, with 13 bases matching TRBD2. Germline-derived CDR1 and CDR2 are SGHAT and FQNNGV. V trimming: 4 bases; J trimming: 2 bases; junction bases outside the gene matches: 5. This CDR3 region has 16 residues. This chain's CDR3 is CASSSLLAGGPYEQYF. The CDR3 DNA sequence: TGTGCCAGCAGCTCCCTACTAGCGGGGGGGCCCTACGAGCAGTACTTC.

This clonotype has more than one count but fewer than ten. The chain joins TRBV7-2 to TRBJ2-1, with 8 bases aligning to TRBD2. Germline assignment: CDR1 SGHTA and CDR2 FQGNSA. There are 15 residues in the CDR3. Losses at the gene ends were 1 base for V and 2 bases for J; bases not matched to a gene: 1. CDR3 protein: CASSLELAAYNEQFF. DNA of the CDR3: TGTGCCAGCAGCTTAGAACTAGCGGCCTACAATGAGCAGTTCTTC.

The sample holds many counts of this clonotype. This chain uses TRBV12-3 or TRBV12-4 with TRBJ2-7, with D hard to call. This CDR3 is 14 amino acids long. V was clipped by 1 base and J by 3 bases, with 10 bases between them. The CDR3 region has the DNA TGTGCCAGCAGTTTAGGACGGAATCACTACGAGCAGTACTTC. It is translated as CASSLGRNHYEQYF.

This clonotype was seen more than once but under ten times. The chain links TRBV7-9 to TRBJ2-1; the D is unclear. Trimming removed 5 bases at V and 5 bases at J, with 16 bases between. CDR1 and CDR2 (germline): SEHNR, FQNEAQ (reference sequence). The CDR3 totals 15 residues. CDR3 in amino acids: CASSVAWPRHNEQFF. The CDR3 coding sequence is TGTGCCAGCAGCGTCGCATGGCCGAGGCACAATGAGCAGTTCTTC.

Here the CDR3 DNA reads TGCAGTGCTAGAAACAGCCGAACAACTAATGAAAAACTGTTTTTT. It specifies CSARNSRTTNEKLFF. V and J are TRBV20-1 and TRBJ1-4; D remains ambiguous. The CDR3 runs 15 residues. Germline CDR1 is DFQATT and CDR2 is SNEGSKA (reference sequence). Trimming took off 2 bases at V and 0 bases at J, with 10 bases between the two ends.

This clonotype was seen ten or more times. This chain joins TRBV20-1 and TRBJ2-1, with D tentatively TRBD1 (8 bases). The CDR3 contains 14 residues. Germline V gene sequence: CDR1 DFQATT, CDR2 SNEGSKA (reference sequence). Trimming took off 5 bases at V and 9 bases at J, with 20 bases between the two ends. CDR3 DNA: TGCAGTGCTGGGGGGGCAGGACAGGGCTCTGAGCAGTTCTTC. This sequence encodes CSAGGAGQGSEQFF.

V is TRBV20-1 and J is TRBJ2-1; 8 nucleotides match TRBD1. The V and J ends lost 3 bases and 6 bases, in that order; junction bases with no gene match: 7. The CDR3 covers 14 residues. Per the germline V gene, CDR1 is DFQATT and CDR2 is SNEGSKA (reference sequence). CDR3 loop: CSASWTGYPNEQFF. The CDR3 nucleotides are TGCAGTGCTAGTTGGACAGGGTATCCCAATGAGCAGTTCTTC.

This clonotype appeared a few times. For the CDR3, the DNA is TGCGCCAGCAGCCCCGACGAGGGGTCCTACGAGCAGTACTTC. It translates to CASSPDEGSYEQYF. The rearrangement links TRBV4-3 to TRBJ2-7, with D possibly being TRBD1 or TRBD2 (5 bases each). Germline V lookup: CDR1 LGHNA, CDR2 YSLEER. This CDR3 is 14 amino acids long. Trimming stripped 4 bases from V and 1 base from J, with 11 bases between.

This clonotype has only a few counts. CDR3 DNA: TGTGCCAGCAGCTCCGTCCCGGGACAGGGCAATGGCTACACCTTC. It encodes CASSSVPGQGNGYTF. The chain uses TRBV7-2 and TRBJ1-2, with TRBD1 identical over 9 bases. The V gene's germline CDR1 is SGHTA and CDR2 FQGNSA. The CDR3 consists of 15 residues. J lost 6 bases, V lost 4 bases, and 9 bases had no gene match. The full variable domain, rest sourced from reference TRBV7-2 and TRBJ1-2, is GAGVSQSPSNKVTEKGKDVELRCDPISGHTALYWYRQSLGQGLEFLIYFQGNSAPDKSGLPSDRFSAERTGGSVSTLTIQRTQQEDSAVYLCASSSVPGQGNGYTFGSGTRLTVV.

Comments on this clonotype: A read error is possible here, since a much larger clone lies one base away. V gene TRBV18 combines with J gene TRBJ2-1, with D uncertain. In germline, CDR1 is KGHSH, CDR2 LQKENI. This CDR3 region has 15 residues. The CDR3 region has the DNA TGTTCCAGCTCCCTCAGAGGAGAGAGCTACAATGAGCAGTTCTTC. It encodes CSSSLRGESYNEQFF.

This clonotype was recorded a few times. The chain has TRBV15 and TRBJ2-6; D may be TRBD1 or TRBD2 (5 bases each). There are 20 residues in the CDR3. Germline CDR1 is LNHNV and CDR2 is YYDKDF (reference sequence). Trimming pared 3 bases from V and 0 bases from J, leaving 21 bases between. The CDR3 sequence is CATSSGYGTTLLSGANVLTF. The CDR3 DNA reads as TGTGCCACCAGCAGCGGTTACGGGACGACCCTTCTCTCTGGGGCCAACGTCCTGACTTTC. The variable domain in full, with the rest retrieved from reference TRBV15 and TRBJ2-6, is DAMVIQNPRYQVTQFGKPVTLSCSQTLNHNVMYWYQQKSSQAPKLLFHYYDKDFNNEADTPDNFQSRRPNTSFCFLDIRSPGLGDTAMYLCATSSGYGTTLLSGANVLTFGAGSRLTVL.